Sequencing of this TCR beta chain was carried out in a study of response to subunit inactivated influenza vaccine (dated by TCRdb to about 2018). Study-wide context: To follow how T cells responded to a trivalent subunit inactivated influenza vaccine, the researchers relied on deep quantitative profiling of the T cell receptor repertoire. On the study overall, not on this receptor specifically: The authors suggested that each seasonal influenza vaccination may recruit only a limited number of new T cells.

Notes on this clonotype: Its antigen is unknown. The record has no base qualities; no much larger clone is one base away.

From a lookup of the germline V gene (reference sequence), CDR1 and CDR2 are PRHDT and FYEKMQ. The CDR3 sequence holds 16 residues, the cysteine and phenylalanine included. The only DNA kept is the CDR3, 48 bases in frame from the first base. V and J are trimmed by 6 bases and 7 bases, and the gene matches miss 11 bases of the junction. Libraries came from RT-PCR. Sequencing was performed on an Illumina HiSeq 2500. The public reads were quality trimmed at Q25 with fastp and then assembled into clones with MiXCR by TCRdb, keeping productive beta chains. Merged by CDR3 protein, the rows form single entries marked with the most common genes and DNA. The sample includes over 650,000 distinct CDR3 sequences, with less than 20% observed a single time. The ten largest account for under 13% of the sample.

The sequencing here drew on PBMCs from blood, taken around 5 days after vaccination. The sequence links TRBV13 to TRBJ2-2; a stretch of 10 junction bases matches TRBD1. This receptor was identified in a man aged 45-65 years who received an inactivated influenza vaccine. Donor details come from another sample of the same person, matched by shared clones. The CDR3 loop reads CASRRTETGGGGELFF. The nucleotides read TGTGCCAGCAGAAGGACCGAGACAGGGGGCGGCGGGGAGCTGTTTTTT.